This T cell receptor (beta chain) was observed in a study of blood T cell repertoires in COVID-19. Study-wide context: There were acute and convalescent COVID-19 samples, and they came from the United States, Italy and Spain.

This CDR3 region has 15 residues. With 1 base removed from V and 0 bases from J, the gap between germline ends came to 5 bases. CDR1 and CDR2 from the germline V gene are SGHRS and YFSETQ. Authors' analysis steps: Reference gene primer amplification in the assay estimated nucleated cell counts. Data came from immunoSEQ multiplex PCR; TCRdb stores just in-frame clones and leaves some out. The DNA gave D and trimming, while V, J and clone size come from that table. The data hold approximately 66,000 clones, with roughly 86% observed a single time. The gene calls are TRBV5-1 and TRBJ2-6; D call uncertain. The sample consisted of peripheral blood. The sequence derives from a man between 60 and 75 years old with acute or convalescent COVID-19. CDR3 in amino acids: CASSLRDSGANVLTF. The CDR3 DNA reads as TGCGCCAGCAGCTTGAGAGACTCTGGGGCCAACGTCCTGACTTTC.